The clone carrying this T cell receptor (beta chain) was seen many times. Its matching antigen is unknown. The CDR3 is 16 residues long. The germline CDR1 and CDR2 sequences are MGHRA and YSYEKL. Trimming at V came to 6 bases and at J to 4 bases, leaving 12 bases not matched to a gene. Study-wide points: Tumor-infiltrating Treg TCR alpha and beta sequences overlapped most with tumor naive CD4+ T cells, then blood naive. Tumor memory CD4+ T cell TCR gene usage was found to cluster with blood and lymph node memory CD4+ cells and with lymph node naive CD4+ cells. Whole repertoires were not studied in the larger cohort, only one V-J beta rearrangement.

After constant-region reverse-primer amplification, full-length variable regions underwent semi-nested PCR with Nested Universal Primer A. TCRdb re-analysed the 5' RACE reads in MiXCR, keeping a single row per CDR3 protein. The data hold more than 55,000 distinct CDR3 sequences, with about 20% observed a single time. Tregs were sorted as CD4+CD25+CD127-/low cells. Sequenced material: tumor-infiltrating Tregs sorted from the breast tumor. The receptor's source is a female donor with breast cancer. V and J are TRBV4-1 and TRBJ1-1, with 9 bases fitting TRBD1. The CDR3 spells CASRPTDRGAGTEAFF. The CDR3 DNA reads as TGCGCCAGCAGGCCGACGGACAGGGGTGCGGGCACTGAAGCTTTCTTT.